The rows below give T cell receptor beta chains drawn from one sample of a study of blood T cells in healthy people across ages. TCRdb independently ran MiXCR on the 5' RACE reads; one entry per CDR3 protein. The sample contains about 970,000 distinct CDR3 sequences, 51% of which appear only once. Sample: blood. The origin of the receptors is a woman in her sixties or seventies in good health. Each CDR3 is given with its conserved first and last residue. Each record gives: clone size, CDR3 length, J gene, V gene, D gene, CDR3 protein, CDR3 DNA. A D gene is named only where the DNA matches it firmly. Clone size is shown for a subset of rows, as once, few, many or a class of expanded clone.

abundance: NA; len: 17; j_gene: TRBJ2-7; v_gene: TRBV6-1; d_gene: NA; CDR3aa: CASSEGSVTDLSYEQYF; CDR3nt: TGTGCCAGCAGTGAAGGCTCGGTGACGGACCTTTCCTACGAGCAGTACTTC
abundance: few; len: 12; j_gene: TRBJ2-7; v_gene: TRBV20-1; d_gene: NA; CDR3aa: CSASTDIYEQYF; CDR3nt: TGCAGTGCTAGTACCGATATTTACGAGCAGTACTTC
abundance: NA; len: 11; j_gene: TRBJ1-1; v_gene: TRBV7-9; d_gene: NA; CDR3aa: CASSLEFLAFF; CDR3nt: TGTGCCAGCAGCTTAGAGTTTTTGGCTTTCTTT
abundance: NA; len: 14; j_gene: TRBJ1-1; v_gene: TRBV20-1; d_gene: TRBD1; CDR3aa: CSATRQGVSTEAFF; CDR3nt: TGCAGTGCTACCCGACAGGGGGTGAGCACTGAAGCTTTCTTT
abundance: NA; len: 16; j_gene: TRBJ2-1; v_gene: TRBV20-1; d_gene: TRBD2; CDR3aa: CSASSTLAGGYNEQFF; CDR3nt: TGCAGTGCGAGCTCGACCCTAGCGGGTGGCTACAATGAGCAGTTCTTC
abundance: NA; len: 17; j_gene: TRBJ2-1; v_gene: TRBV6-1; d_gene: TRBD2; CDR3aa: CASSRMGLAAGYNEQFF; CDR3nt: TGTGCCAGCAGTAGGATGGGACTAGCGGCCGGATATAATGAGCAGTTCTTC
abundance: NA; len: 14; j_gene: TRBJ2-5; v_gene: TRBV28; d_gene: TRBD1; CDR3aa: CASSFSDREETQYF; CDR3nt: TGTGCCAGCAGTTTCTCCGACAGGGAAGAGACCCAGTACTTC
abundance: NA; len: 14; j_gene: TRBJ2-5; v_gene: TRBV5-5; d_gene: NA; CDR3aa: CASSLENWGETQYF; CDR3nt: TGTGCCAGCAGCTTGGAGAATTGGGGTGAGACCCAGTACTTC
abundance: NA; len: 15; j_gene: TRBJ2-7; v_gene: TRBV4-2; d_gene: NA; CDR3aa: CASSQDKGGPYEQYF; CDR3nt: TGTGCCAGCAGCCAAGATAAGGGAGGCCCCTACGAGCAGTACTTC
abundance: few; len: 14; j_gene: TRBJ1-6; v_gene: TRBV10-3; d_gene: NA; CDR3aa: CAISDSGTNSPLHF; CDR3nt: TGTGCCATCAGTGACTCGGGGACGAATTCACCCCTCCACTTT
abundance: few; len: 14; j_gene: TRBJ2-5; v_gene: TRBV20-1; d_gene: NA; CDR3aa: CSAQGVTGSETQYF; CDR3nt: TGCAGTGCCCAGGGCGTAACGGGGAGCGAGACCCAGTACTTC
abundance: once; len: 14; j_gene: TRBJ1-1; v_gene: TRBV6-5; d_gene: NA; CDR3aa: CASRGLVLGTEAFF; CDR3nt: TGTGCCAGCCGGGGGCTTGTTCTGGGCACTGAAGCTTTCTTT
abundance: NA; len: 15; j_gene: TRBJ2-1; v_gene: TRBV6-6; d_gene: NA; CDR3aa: CASSYQSRGYNEQFF; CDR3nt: TGTGCCAGCAGTTACCAATCGCGGGGCTACAATGAGCAGTTCTTC
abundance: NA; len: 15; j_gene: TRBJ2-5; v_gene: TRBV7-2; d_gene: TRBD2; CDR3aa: CASSLALGREVEQYF; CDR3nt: TGTGCCAGCAGCTTAGCGCTCGGGCGGGAGGTTGAGCAGTACTTC
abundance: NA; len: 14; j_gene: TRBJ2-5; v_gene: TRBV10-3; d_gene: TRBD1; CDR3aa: CAISVNVMGQEQYF; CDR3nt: TGTGCCATCAGTGTGAACGTCATGGGACAGGAGCAGTACTTC
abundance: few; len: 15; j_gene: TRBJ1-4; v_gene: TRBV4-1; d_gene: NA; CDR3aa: CASSRTSLRIEKLFF; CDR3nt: TGCGCCAGCAGCCGGACTTCCCTAAGAATTGAAAAACTGTTTTTT
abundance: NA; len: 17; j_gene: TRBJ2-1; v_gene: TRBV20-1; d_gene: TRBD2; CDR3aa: CSARVSGLAGSYNEQFF; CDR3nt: TGCAGTGCTAGAGTGTCGGGACTAGCTGGTTCCTACAATGAGCAGTTCTTC
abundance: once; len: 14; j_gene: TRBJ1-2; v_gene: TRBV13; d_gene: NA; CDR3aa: CASSLQLRNYGYTF; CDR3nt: TGTGCCAGCAGCTTGCAACTCAGAAACTATGGCTACACCTTC
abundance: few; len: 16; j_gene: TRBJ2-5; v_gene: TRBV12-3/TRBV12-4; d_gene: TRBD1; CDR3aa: CASTRTGTGGGETQYF; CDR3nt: TGTGCCAGCACCAGAACCGGGACAGGGGGAGGGGAGACCCAGTACTTC
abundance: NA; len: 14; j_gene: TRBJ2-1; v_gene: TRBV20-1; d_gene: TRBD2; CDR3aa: CSAAGLAGTDEQFF; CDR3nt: TGCAGTGCCGCGGGACTAGCGGGGACGGATGAGCAGTTCTTC
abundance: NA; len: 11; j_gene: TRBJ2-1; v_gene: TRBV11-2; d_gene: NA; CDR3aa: CASRLANEQFF; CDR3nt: TGTGCCAGCCGACTCGCCAATGAGCAGTTCTTC
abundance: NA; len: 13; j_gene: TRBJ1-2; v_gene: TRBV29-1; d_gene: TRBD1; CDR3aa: CSGDRATDYGYTF; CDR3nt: TGCAGCGGGGACAGGGCTACTGACTATGGCTACACCTTC
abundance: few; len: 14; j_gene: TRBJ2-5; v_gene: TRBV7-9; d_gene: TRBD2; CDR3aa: CASSFPTSGSFQYF; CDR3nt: TGTGCCAGCAGCTTCCCGACTAGCGGCTCCTTTCAGTACTTC
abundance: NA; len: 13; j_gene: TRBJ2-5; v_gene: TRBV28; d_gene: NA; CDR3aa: CASSLWQGAEQYF; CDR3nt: TGTGCCAGCAGTTTGTGGCAGGGAGCTGAGCAGTACTTC
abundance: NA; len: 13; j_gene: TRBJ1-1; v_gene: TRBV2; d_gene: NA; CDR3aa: CAGEGGGRTEAFF; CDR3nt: TGTGCCGGTGAAGGCGGGGGGCGGACTGAAGCTTTCTTT
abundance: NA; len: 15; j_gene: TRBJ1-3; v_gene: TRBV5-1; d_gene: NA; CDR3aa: CASSQDVQGGNTIYF; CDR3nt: TGCGCCAGCAGCCAGGACGTCCAAGGGGGAAACACCATATATTTT
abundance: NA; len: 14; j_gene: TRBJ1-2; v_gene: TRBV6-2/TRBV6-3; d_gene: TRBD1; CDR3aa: CASRNRGQAGGYTF; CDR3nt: TGTGCCAGCAGGAACAGGGGGCAGGCAGGTGGCTACACCTTC
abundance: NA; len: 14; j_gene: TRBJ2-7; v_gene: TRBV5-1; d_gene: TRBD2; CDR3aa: CASSYTSGTYEQYF; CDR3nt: TGCGCCAGCAGCTATACTAGCGGGACCTACGAGCAGTACTTC
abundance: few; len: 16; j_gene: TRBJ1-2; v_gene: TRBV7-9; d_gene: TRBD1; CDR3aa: CASSLASGTGLAGYTF; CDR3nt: TGTGCCAGCAGCTTAGCCTCCGGGACAGGGCTTGCTGGCTACACCTTC
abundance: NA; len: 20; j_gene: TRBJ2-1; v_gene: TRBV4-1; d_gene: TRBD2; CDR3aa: CASSQALAGDIPTGEDEQFF; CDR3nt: TGCGCCAGCAGCCAAGCGCTAGCGGGAGACATTCCAACCGGCGAAGATGAGCAGTTCTTC
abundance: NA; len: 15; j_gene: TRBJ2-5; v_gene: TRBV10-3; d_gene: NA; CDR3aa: CAPRRGPGDKETQYF; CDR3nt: TGTGCCCCTCGGAGGGGGCCCGGAGACAAAGAGACCCAGTACTTC
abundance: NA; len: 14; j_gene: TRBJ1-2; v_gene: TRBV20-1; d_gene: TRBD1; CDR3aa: CSARDRGTGSGYTF; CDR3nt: TGCAGTGCTAGAGATCGGGGGACAGGGAGTGGCTACACCTTC
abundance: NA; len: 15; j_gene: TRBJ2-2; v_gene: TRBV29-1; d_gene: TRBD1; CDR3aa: CSAQPGQGHTGELFF; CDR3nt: TGCAGCGCGCAACCGGGACAGGGGCACACCGGGGAGCTGTTTTTT
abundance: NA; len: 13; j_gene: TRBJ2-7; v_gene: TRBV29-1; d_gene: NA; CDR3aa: CSVRTASRHEQYF; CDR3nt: TGCAGCGTCCGGACAGCCAGCAGGCACGAGCAGTACTTC
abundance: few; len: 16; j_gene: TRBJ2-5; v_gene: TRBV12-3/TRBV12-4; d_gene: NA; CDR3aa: CAPAGGRQGIQETQYF; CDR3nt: TGTGCCCCGGCCGGGGGGAGACAGGGAATCCAAGAGACCCAGTACTTC
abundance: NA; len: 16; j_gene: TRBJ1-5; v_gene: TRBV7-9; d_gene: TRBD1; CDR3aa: CASSFTGTGENQPQHF; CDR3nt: TGTGCCAGCAGCTTTACCGGGACAGGGGAAAATCAGCCCCAGCATTTT
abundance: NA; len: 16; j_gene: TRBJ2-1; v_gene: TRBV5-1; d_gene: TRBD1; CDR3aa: CASRQETTGGYNEQFF; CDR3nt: TGCGCCAGCAGGCAGGAGACTACAGGGGGGTACAATGAGCAGTTCTTC
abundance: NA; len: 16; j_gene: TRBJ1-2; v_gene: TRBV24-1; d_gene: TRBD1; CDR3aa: CATSDSTGTGYDGYTF; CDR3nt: TGTGCCACCAGTGATTCCACCGGGACAGGGTATGATGGCTACACCTTC
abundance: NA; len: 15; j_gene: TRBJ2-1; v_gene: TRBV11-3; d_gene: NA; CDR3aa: CASSLEESSYNEQFF; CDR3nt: TGTGCCAGCAGCTTAGAAGAGAGCTCCTACAATGAGCAGTTCTTC
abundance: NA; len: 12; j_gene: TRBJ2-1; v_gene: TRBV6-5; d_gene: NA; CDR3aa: CASSRTANEQFF; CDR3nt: TGTGCCAGCAGTCGGACAGCCAATGAGCAGTTCTTC
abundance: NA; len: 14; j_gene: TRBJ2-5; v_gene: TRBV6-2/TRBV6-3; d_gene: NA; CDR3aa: CASIPGTSHRTQYF; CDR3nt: TGTGCCAGCATACCGGGGACATCTCATCGGACCCAGTACTTC
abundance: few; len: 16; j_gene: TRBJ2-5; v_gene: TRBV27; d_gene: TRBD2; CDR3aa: CASGLLSGSGTGTQYF; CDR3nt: TGTGCCAGCGGGCTGCTCAGCGGGAGTGGCACTGGGACCCAGTACTTC
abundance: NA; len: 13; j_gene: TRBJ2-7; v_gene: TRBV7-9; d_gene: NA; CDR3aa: CASSLVGADEQYF; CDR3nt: TGTGCCAGCAGCCTCGTTGGGGCCGACGAGCAGTACTTC
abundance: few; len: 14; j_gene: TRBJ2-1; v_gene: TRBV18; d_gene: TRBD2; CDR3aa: CASSSSGTYNEQFF; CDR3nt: TGTGCCAGCTCATCGAGCGGGACCTACAATGAGCAGTTCTTC
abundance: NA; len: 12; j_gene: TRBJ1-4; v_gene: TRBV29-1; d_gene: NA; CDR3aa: CSVAQPNEKLFF; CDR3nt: TGCAGCGTTGCACAGCCGAATGAAAAACTGTTTTTT
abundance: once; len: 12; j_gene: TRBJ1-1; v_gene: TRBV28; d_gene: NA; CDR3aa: CASWGGNTEAFF; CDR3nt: TGTGCCAGTTGGGGGGGGAACACTGAAGCTTTCTTT
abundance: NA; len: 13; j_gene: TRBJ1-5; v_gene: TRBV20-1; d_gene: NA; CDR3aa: CSARPFPGHPKHF; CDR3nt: TGCAGTGCTAGACCCTTCCCGGGACACCCTAAGCATTTT
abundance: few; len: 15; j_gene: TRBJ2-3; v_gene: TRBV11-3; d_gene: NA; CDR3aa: CASSHTVGPGDTQYF; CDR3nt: TGTGCCAGCAGCCATACGGTCGGACCCGGGGATACGCAGTATTTT
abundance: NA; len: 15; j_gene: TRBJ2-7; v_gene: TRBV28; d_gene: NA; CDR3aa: CASSLNHLGIYEQYF; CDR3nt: TGTGCCAGCAGTTTAAACCACCTAGGAATCTACGAGCAGTACTTC
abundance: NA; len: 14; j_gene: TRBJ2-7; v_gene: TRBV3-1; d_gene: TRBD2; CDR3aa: CASSQAAGDHEQYF; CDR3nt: TGTGCCAGCAGCCAAGCGGCGGGAGATCACGAGCAGTACTTC
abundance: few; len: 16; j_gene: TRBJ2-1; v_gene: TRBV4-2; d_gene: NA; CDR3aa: CASSQSTAAKLNEQFF; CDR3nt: TGTGCCAGCAGCCAATCTACGGCGGCTAAACTAAATGAGCAGTTCTTC